The sequence of this T cell receptor (beta chain) was determined in a study of CD8+CD57+ T cells in acquired aplastic anemia. Study at large: Average DNA yield from sorted CD4+ and CD8+ cells was approximately 3 ug.

Regarding this clonotype: As yet, its antigen is unknown.

The template used for profiling TCR beta VDJ and CDR3 was genomic DNA. TCRdb fed the reads into MiXCR, producing one record per CDR3 protein. The table has fewer than 200,000 distinct CDR3 sequences, under 75% seen once. Study outcomes and limitations: Patients did not significantly differ from controls in CD8+ Simpson's diversity. Between patients and controls, approximately 29 CD8+ CDR3 sequences were found in common.

The sequencing sample was made of sorted CD4+, CD8+, or CD8+CD57+ T cells (not recorded which) from PBMCs. This TCR was sampled from a human donor in good health.

Written as DNA, the CDR3 is TGTGCCAGCAGTTTGGGAGGGACCAATCAGCCCCAGCATTTT. It encodes CASSLGGTNQPQHF. The chain couples TRBV27 to TRBJ1-5, with D perhaps TRBD1 (5 bases). The CDR3 consists of 14 residues. The V end was cut by 3 bases, the J end by 3 bases, with 9 bases between. Germline assignment: CDR1 MNHEY and CDR2 SMNVEV (reference sequence).